These 3 T cell receptor beta chains originate from one sample sequenced in a study of tumor-infiltrating lymphocytes in primary liver carcinoma. TCR beta cDNA was prepared out of 450 to 500 ng total RNA by means of a constant-region primer. Sequencing libraries for TCR beta derived from three nested multiplex PCR rounds that used slightly modified ARM-PCR. Amplification in the first two PCR rounds was performed using TRBV1-TRBV30 forward primers and a C-beta reverse primer for approximately 10 cycles each. Each CDR3 protein gets one entry after TCRdb re-called the multiplex PCR reads with MiXCR. This table has hundreds of thousands of distinct CDR3 sequences, roughly three fifths appearing once. Both blood RNA, taken from unsorted whole blood, and germline DNA were extracted. The sequencing sample was made of peripheral blood. These receptors were taken from a woman between 25 and 40 years old with primary liver carcinoma and hepatitis B virus infection.

Note on this clonotype: A read error may account for a junction end that differs from germline. The genes are TRBV4-1 and TRBJ1-5; D remains ambiguous. CDR1 MGHRA and CDR2 YSYEKL come from the germline V gene. The CDR3 has 17 residues. CDR3 nucleotides: TGCGCCAGCAGCCCAGGTGGCGGGAGAGTCATCAGTCAGGCCCAGCATTTT. It encodes CASSPGGGRVISQAQHF.

On this clonotype itself: One junction end does not reproduce the germline sequence, and a read error may be involved. The V and J genes are TRBV11-2 and TRBJ2-3, with D uncertain. The CDR3 runs 14 residues. Germline CDR1 is SGHAT and CDR2 is FQNNGV. In DNA, the CDR3 is TGTGCCAGCAGTTTAGGATCGATCGCAGATACGCAGTATTTT. It yields the protein CASSLGSIADTQYF.

This chain connects TRBV6-1 to TRBJ2-3; D gene uncertain. Germline-derived CDR1 and CDR2 are MNHNS and SASEGT. The CDR3 spans 13 residues. V was clipped by 5 bases and J by 6 bases, with 12 bases between them. The CDR3 protein is CASSITPRDTQYF. As DNA, the CDR3 is TGTGCCAGCAGTATAACGCCTCGGGATACGCAGTATTTT.